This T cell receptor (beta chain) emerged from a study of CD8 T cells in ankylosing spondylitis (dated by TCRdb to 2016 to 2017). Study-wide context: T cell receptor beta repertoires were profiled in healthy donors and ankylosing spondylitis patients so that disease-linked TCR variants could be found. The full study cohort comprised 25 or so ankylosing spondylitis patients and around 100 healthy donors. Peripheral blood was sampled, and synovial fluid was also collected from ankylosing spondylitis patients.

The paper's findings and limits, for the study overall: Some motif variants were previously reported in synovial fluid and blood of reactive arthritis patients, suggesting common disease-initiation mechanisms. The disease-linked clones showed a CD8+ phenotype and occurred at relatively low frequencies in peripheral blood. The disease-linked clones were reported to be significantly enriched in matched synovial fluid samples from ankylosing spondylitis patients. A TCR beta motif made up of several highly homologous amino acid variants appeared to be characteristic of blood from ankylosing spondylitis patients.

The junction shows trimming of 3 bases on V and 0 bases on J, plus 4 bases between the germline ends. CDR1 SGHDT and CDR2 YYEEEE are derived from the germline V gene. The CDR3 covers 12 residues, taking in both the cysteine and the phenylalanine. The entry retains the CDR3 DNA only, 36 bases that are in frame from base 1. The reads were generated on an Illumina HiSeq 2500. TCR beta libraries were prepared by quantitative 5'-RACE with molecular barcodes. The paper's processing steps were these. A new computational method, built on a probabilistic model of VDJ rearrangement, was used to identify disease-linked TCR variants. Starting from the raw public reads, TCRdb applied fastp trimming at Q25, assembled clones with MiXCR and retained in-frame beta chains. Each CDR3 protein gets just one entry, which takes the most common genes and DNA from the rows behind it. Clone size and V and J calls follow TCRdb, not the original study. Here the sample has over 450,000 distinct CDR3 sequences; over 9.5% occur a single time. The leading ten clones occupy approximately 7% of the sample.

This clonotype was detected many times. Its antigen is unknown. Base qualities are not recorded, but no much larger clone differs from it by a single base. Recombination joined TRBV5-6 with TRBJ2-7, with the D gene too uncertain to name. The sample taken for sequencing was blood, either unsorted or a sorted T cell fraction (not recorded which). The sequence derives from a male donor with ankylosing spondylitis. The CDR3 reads CASSSPSYEQYF. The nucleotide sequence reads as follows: TGTGCCAGCAGCTCCCCCTCCTACGAGCAGTACTTC. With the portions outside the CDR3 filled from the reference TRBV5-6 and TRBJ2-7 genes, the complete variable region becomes DAGVTQSPTHLIKTRGQQVTLRCSPKSGHDTVSWYQQALGQGPQFIFQYYEEEERQRGNFPDRFSGHQFPNYSSELNVNALLLGDSALYLCASSSPSYEQYFGPGTRLTVT.